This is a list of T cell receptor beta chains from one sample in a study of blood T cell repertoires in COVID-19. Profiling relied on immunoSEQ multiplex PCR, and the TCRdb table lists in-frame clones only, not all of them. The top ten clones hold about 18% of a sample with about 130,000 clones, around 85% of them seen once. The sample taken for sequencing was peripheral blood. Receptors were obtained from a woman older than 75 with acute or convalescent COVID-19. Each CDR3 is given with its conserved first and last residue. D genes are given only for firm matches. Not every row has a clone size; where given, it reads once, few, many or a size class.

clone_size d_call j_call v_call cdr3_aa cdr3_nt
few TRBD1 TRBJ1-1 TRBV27 CASSPRDRGFPEAFF TGTGCCAGCAGTCCGCGGGACAGGGGCTTCCCTGAAGCTTTCTTT
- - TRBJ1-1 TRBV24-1 CATSGPPRGREAFF TGTGCCACCAGTGGCCCCCCGCGGGGACGTGAAGCTTTCTTT
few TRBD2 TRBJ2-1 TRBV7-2 CASSSSGPSYNEQFF TGTGCCAGCAGCTCTAGCGGACCCTCCTACAATGAGCAGTTCTTC
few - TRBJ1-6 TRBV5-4 CASSLGGHGKYSPLHF TGTGCCAGCAGCTTGGGGGGACATGGAAAATATTCACCCCTCCACTTT
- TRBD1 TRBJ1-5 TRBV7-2 CASSRDRISNQPQHF TGTGCCAGCTCTAGGGACAGGATTAGCAATCAGCCCCAGCATTTT
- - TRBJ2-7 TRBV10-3 CAISESRGAFYEQYF TGTGCCATCAGTGAATCCCGGGGGGCGTTCTACGAGCAGTACTTC
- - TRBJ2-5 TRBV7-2 CASSLVYGQGLFQETQYF TGTGCCAGCAGCTTAGTTTACGGCCAGGGACTTTTCCAAGAGACCCAGTACTTC
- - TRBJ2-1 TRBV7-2 CASSLASYNEQFF TGTGCCAGCAGCTTAGCATCGTACAATGAGCAGTTCTTC
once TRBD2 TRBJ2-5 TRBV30 CAWMSGGPAQYF TGTGCCTGGATGAGCGGGGGGCCGGCCCAGTACTTC
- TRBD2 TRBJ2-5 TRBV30 CAWSVPSGRSETQYF TGTGCCTGGAGTGTACCAAGCGGGAGGTCAGAGACCCAGTACTTC
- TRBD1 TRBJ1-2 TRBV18 CASSPGTGGGYTF TGTGCCAGCTCCCCGGGGACAGGGGGAGGCTACACCTTC
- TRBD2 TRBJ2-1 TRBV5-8 CASSLVGLAGVSSYNEQFF TGTGCCAGCAGCTTGGTAGGGCTAGCGGGGGTAAGCTCCTACAATGAGCAGTTCTTC
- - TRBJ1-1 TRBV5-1 CASSLSGANTEAFF TGCGCCAGCAGCTTGTCAGGGGCTAACACTGAAGCTTTCTTT
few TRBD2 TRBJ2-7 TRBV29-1 CSVVLASGSYEQYF TGCAGCGTAGTTTTGGCTAGCGGATCCTACGAGCAGTACTTC
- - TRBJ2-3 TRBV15 CATSTPIHTDTQYF TGTGCCACCAGCACCCCAATTCACACAGATACGCAGTATTTT
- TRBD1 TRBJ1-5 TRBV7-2 CASSLPGQGGNQPQHF TGTGCCAGCAGCTTACCCGGACAGGGAGGCAATCAGCCCCAGCATTTT
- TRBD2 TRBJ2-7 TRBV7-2 CASSPGLAGAQRYEQYF TGTGCCAGCAGCCCGGGACTAGCGGGAGCACAGCGGTACGAGCAGTACTTC
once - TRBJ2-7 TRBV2 CASRYRVGTYEQYF TGTGCCAGCCGGTACAGGGTAGGGACCTACGAGCAGTACTTC